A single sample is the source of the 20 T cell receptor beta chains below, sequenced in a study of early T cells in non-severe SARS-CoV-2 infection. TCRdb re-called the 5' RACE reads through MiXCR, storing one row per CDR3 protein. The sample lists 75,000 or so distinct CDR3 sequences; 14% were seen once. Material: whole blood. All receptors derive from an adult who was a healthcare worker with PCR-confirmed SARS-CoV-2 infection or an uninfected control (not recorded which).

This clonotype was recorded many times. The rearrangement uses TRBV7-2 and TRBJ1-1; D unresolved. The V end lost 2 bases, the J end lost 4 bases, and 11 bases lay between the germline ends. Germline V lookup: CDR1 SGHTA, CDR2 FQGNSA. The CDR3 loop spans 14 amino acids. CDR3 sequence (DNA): TGTGCCAGCAGCTTACGAATCGCAGGCACTGAAGCTTTCTTT. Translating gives CASSLRIAGTEAFF.

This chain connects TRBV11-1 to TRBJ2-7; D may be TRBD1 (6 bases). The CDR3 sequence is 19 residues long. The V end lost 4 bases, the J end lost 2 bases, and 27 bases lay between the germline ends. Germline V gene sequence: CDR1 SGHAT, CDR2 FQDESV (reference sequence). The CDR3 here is CASSSGQQPNLNKAYEQYF. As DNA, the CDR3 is TGTGCCAGCAGCTCTGGACAGCAGCCCAACCTTAACAAAGCCTACGAGCAGTACTTC. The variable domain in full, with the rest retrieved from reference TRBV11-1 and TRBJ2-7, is EAEVAQSPRYKITEKSQAVAFWCDPISGHATLYWYRQILGQGPELLVQFQDESVVDDSQLPKDRFSAERLKGVDSTLKIQPAELGDSAMYLCASSSGQQPNLNKAYEQYFGPGTRLTVT.

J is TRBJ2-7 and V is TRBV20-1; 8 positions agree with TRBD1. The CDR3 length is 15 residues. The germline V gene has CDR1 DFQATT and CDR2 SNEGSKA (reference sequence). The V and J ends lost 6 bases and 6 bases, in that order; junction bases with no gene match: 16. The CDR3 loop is CSARNQQGGTGEQYF. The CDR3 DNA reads TGCAGTGCCAGAAACCAACAGGGGGGAACCGGCGAGCAGTACTTC.

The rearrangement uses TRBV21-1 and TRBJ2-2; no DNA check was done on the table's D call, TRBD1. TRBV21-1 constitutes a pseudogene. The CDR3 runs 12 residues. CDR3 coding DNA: TGTGCCAGCAGCACCGGGGGCGGGGAGCTGTTTTTT. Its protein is CASSTGGGELFF.

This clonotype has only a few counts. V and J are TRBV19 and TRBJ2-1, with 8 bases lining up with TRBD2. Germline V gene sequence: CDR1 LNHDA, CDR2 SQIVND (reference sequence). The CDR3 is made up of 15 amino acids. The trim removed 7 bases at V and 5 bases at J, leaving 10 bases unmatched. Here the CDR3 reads CASTRGGLLNNEQFF. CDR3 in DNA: TGTGCCAGTACCCGGGGGGGACTTTTGAACAATGAGCAGTTCTTC.

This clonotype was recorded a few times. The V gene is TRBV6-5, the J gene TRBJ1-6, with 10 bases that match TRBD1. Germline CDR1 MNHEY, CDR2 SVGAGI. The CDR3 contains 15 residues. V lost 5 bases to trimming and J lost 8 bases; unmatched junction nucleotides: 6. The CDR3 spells CASSKTGGPYSPLHF. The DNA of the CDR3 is TGTGCCAGCAGTAAGACAGGGGGCCCCTATTCACCCCTCCACTTT.

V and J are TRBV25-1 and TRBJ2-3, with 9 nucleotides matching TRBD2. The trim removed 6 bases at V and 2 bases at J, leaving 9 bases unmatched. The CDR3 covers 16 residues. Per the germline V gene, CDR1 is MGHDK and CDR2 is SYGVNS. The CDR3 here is CASRQSGGPDTDTQYF. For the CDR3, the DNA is TGTGCCAGCAGACAGAGCGGGGGGCCCGACACAGATACGCAGTATTTT.

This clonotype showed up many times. The CDR3: CASSEDLVTTYGYTF. CDR3 bases: TGTGCCAGCAGTGAGGACTTGGTGACCACCTATGGCTACACCTTC. The rearrangement uses TRBV6-1 and TRBJ1-2; D is ambiguous. Trimming shortened V by 3 bases and J by 4 bases, and 15 bases separated the two germline ends. Germline CDR1 MNHNS, CDR2 SASEGT. There are 15 residues in the CDR3.

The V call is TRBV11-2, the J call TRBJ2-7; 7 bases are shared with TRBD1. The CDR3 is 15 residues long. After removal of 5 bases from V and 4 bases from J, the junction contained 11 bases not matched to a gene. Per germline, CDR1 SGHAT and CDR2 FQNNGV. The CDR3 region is CASSPAAGGKYEQYF. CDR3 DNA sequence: TGTGCCAGCAGCCCCGCGGCAGGGGGAAAGTACGAGCAGTACTTC.

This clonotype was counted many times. The CDR3 nucleotides read TGTGCCACCATTCCGGGACAGGGGGCGTCTAATGGCTACACCTTC. Protein: CATIPGQGASNGYTF. The chain couples TRBV7-9 to TRBJ1-2; 12 bases agree with TRBD1. In germline, CDR1 is SEHNR, CDR2 FQNEAQ (reference sequence). V was pared by 10 bases and J by 6 bases, with 12 bases of the junction left unmatched. The CDR3 has 15 residues. Using reference TRBV7-9 and TRBJ1-2 for the parts outside the CDR3, the full variable domain is DTGVSQNPRHKITKRGQNVTFRCDPISEHNRLYWYRQTLGQGPEFLTYFQNEAQLEKSRLLSDRFSAERPKGSFSTLEIQRTEQGDSAMYLCATIPGQGASNGYTFGSGTRLTVV.

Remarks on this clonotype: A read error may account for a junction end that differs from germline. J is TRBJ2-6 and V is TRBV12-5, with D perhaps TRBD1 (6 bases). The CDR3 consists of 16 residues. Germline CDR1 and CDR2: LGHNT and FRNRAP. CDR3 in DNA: TGTGCAAGTGGTTCCGACAGGTTGGCTGGGGCCAACGTCCTGACTTTC. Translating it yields CASGSDRLAGANVLTF.

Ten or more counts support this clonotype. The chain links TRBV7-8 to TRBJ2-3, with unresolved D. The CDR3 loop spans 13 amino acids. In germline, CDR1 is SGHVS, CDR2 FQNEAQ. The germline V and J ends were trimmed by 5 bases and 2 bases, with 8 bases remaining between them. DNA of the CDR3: TGTGCCAGCAGCCGGACGCCCACAGATACGCAGTATTTT. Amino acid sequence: CASSRTPTDTQYF.

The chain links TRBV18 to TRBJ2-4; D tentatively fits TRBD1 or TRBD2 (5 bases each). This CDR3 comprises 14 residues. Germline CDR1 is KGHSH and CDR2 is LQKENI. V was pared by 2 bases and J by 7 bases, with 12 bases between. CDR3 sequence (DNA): TGTGCCAGCTCACCAGGGACCCGAGTTAACATTCAGTACTTC. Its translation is CASSPGTRVNIQYF.

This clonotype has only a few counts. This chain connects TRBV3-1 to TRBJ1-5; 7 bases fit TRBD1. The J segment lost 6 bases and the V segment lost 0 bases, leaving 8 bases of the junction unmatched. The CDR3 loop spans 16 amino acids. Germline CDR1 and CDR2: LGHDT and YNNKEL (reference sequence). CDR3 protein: CASSQDLRGQGQPQHF. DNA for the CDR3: TGTGCCAGCAGCCAAGATTTAAGGGGGCAAGGTCAGCCCCAGCATTTT.

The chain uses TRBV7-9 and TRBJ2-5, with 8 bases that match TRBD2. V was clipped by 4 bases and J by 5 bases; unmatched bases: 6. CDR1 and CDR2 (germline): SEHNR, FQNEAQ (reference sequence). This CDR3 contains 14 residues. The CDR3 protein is CASSYSAGGETQYF. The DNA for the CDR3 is TGTGCCAGCAGCTACTCCGCGGGGGGTGAGACCCAGTACTTC.

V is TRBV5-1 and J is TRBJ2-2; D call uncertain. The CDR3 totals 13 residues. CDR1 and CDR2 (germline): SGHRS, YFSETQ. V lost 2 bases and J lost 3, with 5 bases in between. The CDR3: CASSFWDTGELFF. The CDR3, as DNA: TGCGCCAGCAGCTTCTGGGACACCGGGGAGCTGTTTTTT.

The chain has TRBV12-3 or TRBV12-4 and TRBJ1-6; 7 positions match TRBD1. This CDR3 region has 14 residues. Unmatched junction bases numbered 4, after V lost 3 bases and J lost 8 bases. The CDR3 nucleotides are TGTGCCAGCAGTTTTACAGGGGATTATTCACCCCTCCACTTT. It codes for CASSFTGDYSPLHF.

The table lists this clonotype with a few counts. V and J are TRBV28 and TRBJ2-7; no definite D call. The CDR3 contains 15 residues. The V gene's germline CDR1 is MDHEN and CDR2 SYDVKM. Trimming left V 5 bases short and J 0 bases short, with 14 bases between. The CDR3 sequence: CASSGSIGSSYEQYF. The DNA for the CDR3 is TGTGCCAGCAGTGGGTCGATAGGTAGCTCCTACGAGCAGTACTTC.

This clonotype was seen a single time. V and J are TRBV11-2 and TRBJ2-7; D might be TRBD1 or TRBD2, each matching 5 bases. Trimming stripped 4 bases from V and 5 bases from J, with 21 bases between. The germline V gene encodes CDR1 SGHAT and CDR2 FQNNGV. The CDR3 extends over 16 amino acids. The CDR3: CASSSSGTVSPHEQYF. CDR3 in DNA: TGTGCCAGCAGCTCATCCGGGACGGTGAGTCCCCACGAGCAGTACTTC.

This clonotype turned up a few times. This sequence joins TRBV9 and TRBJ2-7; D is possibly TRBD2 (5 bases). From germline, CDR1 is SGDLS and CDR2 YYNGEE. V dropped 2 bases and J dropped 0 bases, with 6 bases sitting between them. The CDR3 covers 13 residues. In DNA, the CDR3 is TGTGCCAGCAGCGTTGACTACTCCTACGAGCAGTACTTC. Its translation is CASSVDYSYEQYF.